This TCR beta chain was captured in a study of T-cell memory formation after mild COVID-19. Study-level information: In these data, TCR clusters were largely donor specific.

General study points: For contracting clones, CD4+ ones sat mainly in CM and EM, CD8+ in EMRA. The SARS-CoV-2 specificity of second-wave clones reaching peak at day 37 remained unverified.

5'RACE with constant-segment primers yielded barcoded, UMI-tagged TCR alpha and TCR beta cDNA libraries. TCRdb recomputed calls from the 5' RACE reads with MiXCR, one row per CDR3 protein. The sample holds around 220,000 distinct CDR3 sequences, 15% to 20% seen once. With 3 bases clipped from V and 2 bases from J, the junction kept 9 bases outside the gene matches. This CDR3 has 16 amino acids. Per the germline V gene, CDR1 is SGHTA and CDR2 is FQGNSA. With respect to this clonotype: Its antigen is unknown.

This sequence originates from a man between 18 and 29 years old who had mild COVID-19 (a few samples of this study predate the infection). Cell type and time point are not known. The J gene is TRBJ2-7, the V gene TRBV7-2; 8 bases fit TRBD2. What was sequenced was PBMCs or a T cell subset sorted from them (not recorded which). The CDR3 protein is CASSFTALGGAYEQYV. CDR3 in DNA: TGTGCCAGCAGCTTCACCGCTCTCGGGGGGGCCTACGAGCAGTACGTC.